This record covers a single T cell receptor beta chain. The antigen is unknown. The source of the sample is a study of vaccination effects on CD4 cells after COVID-19. Libraries were prepared by immunoSEQ multiplex PCR; TCRdb keeps only in-frame clonotypes and omits some of them. This table has 60,000 to 85,000 clones, around 74% appearing once. Viral peptide pool expansion of antigen-specific CD4+ T cells preceded sequencing in the ViraFEST assay. The authors isolated CD4+ T cells after around 11 days of culture. Subjects were given two BNT162b2 or mRNA-1273 vaccine doses. The CDR3 length is 14 residues. Germline V lookup: CDR1 LGHDT, CDR2 YNNKEL (reference sequence). Losses at the gene ends were 4 bases for V and 7 bases for J; bases not matched to a gene: 6.

The sample in question was CD4+ T cells from PBMCs cultured with HCoV-229E spike peptides, obtained after COVID-19 vaccination. The chain combines TRBV3-1 (or the pseudogene TRBV3-2) with TRBJ2-1; the match to TRBD2 covers 8 bases. The source is a human donor who received a COVID-19 vaccine. CDR3 residues: CASSRAGGSNEQFF. The CDR3 DNA follows: TGTGCCAGCAGCCGTGCGGGGGGTTCAAATGAGCAGTTCTTC.